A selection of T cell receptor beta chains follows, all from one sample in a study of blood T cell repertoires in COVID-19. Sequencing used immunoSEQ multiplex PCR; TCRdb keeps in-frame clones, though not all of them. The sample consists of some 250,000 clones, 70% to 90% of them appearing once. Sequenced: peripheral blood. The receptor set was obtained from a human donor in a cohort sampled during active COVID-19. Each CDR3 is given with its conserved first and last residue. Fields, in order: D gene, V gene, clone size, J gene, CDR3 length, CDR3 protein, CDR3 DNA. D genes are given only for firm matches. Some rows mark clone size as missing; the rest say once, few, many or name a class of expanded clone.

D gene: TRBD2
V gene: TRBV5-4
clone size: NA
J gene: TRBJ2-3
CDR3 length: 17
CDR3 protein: CASSGPGTSGGRDTQYF
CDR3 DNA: TGTGCCAGCAGCGGGCCCGGGACTAGCGGGGGGAGGGATACGCAGTATTTT

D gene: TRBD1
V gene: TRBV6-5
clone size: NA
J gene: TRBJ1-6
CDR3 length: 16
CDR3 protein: CASSYEIQGANSPLHF
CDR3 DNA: TGTGCCAGCAGTTACGAAATTCAGGGGGCCAATTCACCCCTCCACTTT

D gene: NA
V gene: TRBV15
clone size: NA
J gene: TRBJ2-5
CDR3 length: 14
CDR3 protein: CATSALTGGETQYF
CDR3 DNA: TGTGCCACCAGCGCACTCACGGGTGGAGAGACCCAGTACTTC

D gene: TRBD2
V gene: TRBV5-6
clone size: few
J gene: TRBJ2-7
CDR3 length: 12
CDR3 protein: CASSWEGYEQYF
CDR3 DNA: TGTGCCAGCAGCTGGGAGGGTTACGAGCAGTACTTC

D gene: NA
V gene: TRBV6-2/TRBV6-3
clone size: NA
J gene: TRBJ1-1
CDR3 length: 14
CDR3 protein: CASSPQDSDTEAFF
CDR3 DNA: TGTGCCAGCAGTCCCCAGGACAGCGACACTGAAGCTTTCTTT

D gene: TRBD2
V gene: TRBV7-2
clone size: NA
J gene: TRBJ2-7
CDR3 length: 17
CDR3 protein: CASSLARRGGGSYEQYF
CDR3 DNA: TGTGCCAGCAGCTTAGCTCGGCGGGGCGGGGGATCCTACGAGCAGTACTTC

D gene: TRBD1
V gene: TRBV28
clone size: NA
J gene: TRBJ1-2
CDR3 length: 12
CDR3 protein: CASYRGNYGYTF
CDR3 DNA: TGTGCCAGCTACAGGGGGAACTATGGCTACACCTTC

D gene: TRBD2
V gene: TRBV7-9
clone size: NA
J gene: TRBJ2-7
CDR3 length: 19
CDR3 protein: CASSPRLAGGLGSSYEQYF
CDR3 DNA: TGTGCCAGCAGCCCGCGACTAGCGGGAGGGCTGGGCAGCTCCTACGAGCAGTACTTC

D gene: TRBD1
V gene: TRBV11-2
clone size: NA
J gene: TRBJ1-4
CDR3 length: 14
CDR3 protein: CASSYTGADEKLFF
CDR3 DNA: TGTGCCAGCAGCTACACAGGGGCAGACGAAAAACTGTTTTTT

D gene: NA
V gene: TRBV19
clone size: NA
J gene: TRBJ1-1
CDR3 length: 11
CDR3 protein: CASASGTEAFF
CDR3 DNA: TGTGCCAGTGCATCCGGGACTGAAGCTTTCTTT

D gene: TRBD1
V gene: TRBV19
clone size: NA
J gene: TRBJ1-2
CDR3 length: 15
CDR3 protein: CASSIGQGANYGYTF
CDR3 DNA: TGTGCCAGTAGTATTGGGCAGGGGGCGAACTATGGCTACACCTTC

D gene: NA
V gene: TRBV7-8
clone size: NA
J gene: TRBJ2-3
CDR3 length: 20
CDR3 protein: CASSLGRTWGAVGYTDTQYF
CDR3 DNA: TGTGCCAGCAGCTTAGGACGGACGTGGGGCGCAGTCGGATACACAGATACGCAGTATTTT

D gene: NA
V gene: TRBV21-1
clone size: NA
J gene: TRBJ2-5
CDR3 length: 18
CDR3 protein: CASSKAEELAGPQETQYF
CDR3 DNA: TGTGCCAGCAGCAAAGCGGAGGAACTAGCGGGACCCCAAGAGACCCAGTACTTC

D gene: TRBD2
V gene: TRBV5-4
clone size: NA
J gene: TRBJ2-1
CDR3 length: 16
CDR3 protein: CASSSLGGGVYNEQFF
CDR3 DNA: TGTGCCAGCAGCTCCCTTGGCGGGGGGGTGTACAATGAGCAGTTCTTC

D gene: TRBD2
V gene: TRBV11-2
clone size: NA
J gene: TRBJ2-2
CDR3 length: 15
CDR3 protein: CASRTGTSEGGELFF
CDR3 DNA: TGTGCCAGCAGAACCGGGACTAGCGAAGGCGGGGAGCTGTTTTTT

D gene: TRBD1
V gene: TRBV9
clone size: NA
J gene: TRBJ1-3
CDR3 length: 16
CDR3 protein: CASSGSGQGAGNTIYF
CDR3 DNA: TGTGCCAGCAGCGGATCGGGACAGGGGGCTGGAAACACCATATATTTT

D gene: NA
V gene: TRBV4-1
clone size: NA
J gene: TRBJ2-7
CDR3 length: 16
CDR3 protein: CASSQAGVRTPSEQYF
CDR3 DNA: TGCGCCAGCAGCCAAGCCGGGGTGAGAACGCCCTCCGAGCAGTACTTC

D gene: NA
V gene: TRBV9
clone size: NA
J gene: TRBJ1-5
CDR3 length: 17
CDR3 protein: CASSEGEGFGSNQPQHF
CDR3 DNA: TGTGCCAGCAGCGAGGGGGAGGGGTTCGGTAGCAATCAGCCCCAGCATTTT

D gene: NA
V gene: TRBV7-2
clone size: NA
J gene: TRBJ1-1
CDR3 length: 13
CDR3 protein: CASSLAGDTEAFF
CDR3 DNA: TGTGCCAGCAGCTTAGCCGGGGATACTGAAGCTTTCTTT

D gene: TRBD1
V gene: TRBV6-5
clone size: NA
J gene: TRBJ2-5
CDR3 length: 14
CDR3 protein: CASSSRQGRETQYF
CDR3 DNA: TGTGCCAGCAGTTCGCGACAGGGTCGAGAGACCCAGTACTTC

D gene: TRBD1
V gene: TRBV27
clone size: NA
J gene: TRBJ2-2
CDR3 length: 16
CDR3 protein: CASSLTGGWDTGELFF
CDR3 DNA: TGTGCCAGCAGTTTAACAGGGGGCTGGGACACCGGGGAGCTGTTTTTT

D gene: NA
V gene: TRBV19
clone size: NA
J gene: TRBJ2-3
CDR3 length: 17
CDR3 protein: CASRRGQGVIGTDTQYF
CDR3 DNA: TGTGCCAGCCGGAGGGGGCAGGGGGTCATCGGCACAGATACGCAGTATTTT

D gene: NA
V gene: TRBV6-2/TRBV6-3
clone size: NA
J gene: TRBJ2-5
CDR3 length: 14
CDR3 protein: CASSYPLRGETQYF
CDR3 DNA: TGTGCCAGCAGTTACCCACTAAGAGGGGAGACCCAGTACTTC

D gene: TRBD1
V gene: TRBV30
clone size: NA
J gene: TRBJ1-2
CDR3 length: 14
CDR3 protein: CAWREGAVIYGYTF
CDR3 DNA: TGTGCCTGGAGGGAGGGGGCGGTGATATATGGCTACACCTTC

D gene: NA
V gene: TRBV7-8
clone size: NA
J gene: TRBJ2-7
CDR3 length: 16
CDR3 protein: CASSALGGTATYEQYF
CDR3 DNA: TGTGCCAGCAGCGCCCTCGGAGGGACAGCCACCTACGAGCAGTACTTC

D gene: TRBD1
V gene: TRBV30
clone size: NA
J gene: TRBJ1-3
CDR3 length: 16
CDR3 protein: CAWADRVSPLRNTIYF
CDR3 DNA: TGTGCCTGGGCGGACAGGGTGTCCCCACTGAGAAACACCATATATTTT

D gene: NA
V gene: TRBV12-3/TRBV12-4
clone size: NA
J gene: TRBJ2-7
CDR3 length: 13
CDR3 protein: CASSFLEGGEQYF
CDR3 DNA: TGTGCCAGCAGTTTCCTCGAGGGTGGTGAGCAGTACTTC

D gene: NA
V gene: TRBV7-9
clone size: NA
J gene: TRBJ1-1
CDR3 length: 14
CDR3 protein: CASSLSGGSTEAFF
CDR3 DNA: TGTGCCAGCAGCTTATCTGGTGGGAGCACTGAAGCTTTCTTT

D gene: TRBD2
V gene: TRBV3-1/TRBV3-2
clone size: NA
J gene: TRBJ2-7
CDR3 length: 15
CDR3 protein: CASSFRLAGGYEQYF
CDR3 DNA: TGTGCCAGCAGCTTTCGACTAGCGGGAGGGTACGAGCAGTACTTC

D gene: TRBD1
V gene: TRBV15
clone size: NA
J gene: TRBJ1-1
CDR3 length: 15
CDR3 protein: CATSSLGGRDTEAFF
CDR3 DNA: TGTGCCACCAGCTCCCTAGGGGGCCGGGACACTGAAGCTTTCTTT

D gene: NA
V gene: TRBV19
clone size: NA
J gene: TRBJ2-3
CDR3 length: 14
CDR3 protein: CASSIVTSTDTQYF
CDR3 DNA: TGTGCCAGTAGTATTGTCACTAGCACAGATACGCAGTATTTT

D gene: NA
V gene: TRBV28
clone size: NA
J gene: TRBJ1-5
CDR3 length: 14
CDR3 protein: CASTPGQPNQPQHF
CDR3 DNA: TGTGCCAGCACCCCAGGGCAGCCTAATCAGCCCCAGCATTTT

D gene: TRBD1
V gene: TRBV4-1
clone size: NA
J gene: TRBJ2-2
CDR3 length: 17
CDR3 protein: CASSQAPGQGTTGELFF
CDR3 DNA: TGCGCCAGCAGCCAAGCCCCGGGACAGGGCACCACCGGGGAGCTGTTTTTT

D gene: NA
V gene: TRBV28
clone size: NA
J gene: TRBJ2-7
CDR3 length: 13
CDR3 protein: CASMGARLREQYF
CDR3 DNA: TGTGCCAGCATGGGGGCGAGACTGCGCGAGCAGTACTTC

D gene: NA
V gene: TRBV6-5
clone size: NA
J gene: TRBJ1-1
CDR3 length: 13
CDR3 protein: CASRSMGLAEAFF
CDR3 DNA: TGTGCCTCCCGGAGTATGGGGCTCGCTGAAGCTTTCTTT

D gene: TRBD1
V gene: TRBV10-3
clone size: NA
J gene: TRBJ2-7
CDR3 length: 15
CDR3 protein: CAISLGTGTQAEQYF
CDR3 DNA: TGTGCCATCAGCCTAGGGACAGGGACGCAAGCCGAGCAGTACTTC

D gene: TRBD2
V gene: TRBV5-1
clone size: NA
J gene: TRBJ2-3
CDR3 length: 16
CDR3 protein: CASSPGSGRSTDTQYF
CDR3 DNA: TGCGCCAGCAGCCCGGGGAGCGGGAGGAGCACAGATACGCAGTATTTT

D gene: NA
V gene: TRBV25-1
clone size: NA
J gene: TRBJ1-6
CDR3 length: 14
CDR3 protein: CASSESFHNSPLHF
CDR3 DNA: TGTGCCAGCAGTGAATCTTTCCATAATTCACCCCTCCACTTT

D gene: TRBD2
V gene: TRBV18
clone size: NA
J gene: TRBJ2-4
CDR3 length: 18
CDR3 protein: CASSPRGLAGAGANIQYF
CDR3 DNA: TGTGCCAGCTCACCACGGGGACTAGCGGGAGCGGGCGCAAACATTCAGTACTTC

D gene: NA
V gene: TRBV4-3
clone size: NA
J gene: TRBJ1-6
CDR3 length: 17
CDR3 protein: CASSQDGRVTPNSPLHF
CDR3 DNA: TGCGCCAGCAGCCAAGATGGCCGGGTCACGCCGAATTCACCCCTCCACTTT

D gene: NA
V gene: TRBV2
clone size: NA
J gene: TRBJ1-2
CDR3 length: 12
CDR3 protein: CASSQSNYGYTF
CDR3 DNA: TGTGCCAGCTCACAGTCTAACTATGGCTACACCTTC

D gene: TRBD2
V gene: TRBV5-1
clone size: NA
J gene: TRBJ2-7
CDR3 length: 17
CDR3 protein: CASSLASGRAVRYEQYF
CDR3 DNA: TGCGCCAGCAGCTTGGCTAGCGGGAGGGCGGTTCGATACGAGCAGTACTTC

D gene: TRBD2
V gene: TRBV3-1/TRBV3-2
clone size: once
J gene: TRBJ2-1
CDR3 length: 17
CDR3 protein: CASSQDITSGGYNEQFF
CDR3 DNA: TGTGCCAGCAGCCAAGATATTACTAGCGGGGGTTACAATGAGCAGTTCTTC

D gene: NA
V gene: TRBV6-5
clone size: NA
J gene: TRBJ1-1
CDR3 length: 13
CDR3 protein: CASSLFRETEAFF
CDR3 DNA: TGTGCCAGCAGTTTATTCAGGGAAACTGAAGCTTTCTTT

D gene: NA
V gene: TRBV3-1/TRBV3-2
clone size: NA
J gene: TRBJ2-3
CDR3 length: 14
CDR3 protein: CASSHEGGTDTQYF
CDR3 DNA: TGTGCCAGCAGCCACGAGGGCGGCACAGATACGCAGTATTTT

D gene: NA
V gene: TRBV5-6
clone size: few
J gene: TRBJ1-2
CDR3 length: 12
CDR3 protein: CASAVRGNGYTF
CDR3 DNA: TGTGCCAGCGCGGTCCGAGGGAATGGCTACACCTTC

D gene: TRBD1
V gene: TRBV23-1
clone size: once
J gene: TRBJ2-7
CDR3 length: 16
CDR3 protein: CASSQSGQGFQYEQYF
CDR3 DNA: TGCGCCAGCAGTCAATCCGGACAGGGCTTTCAGTACGAGCAGTACTTC

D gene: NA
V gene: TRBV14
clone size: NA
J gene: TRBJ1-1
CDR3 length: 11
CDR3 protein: CASSQVTEAFF
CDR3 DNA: TGTGCCAGCAGCCAAGTAACTGAAGCTTTCTTT

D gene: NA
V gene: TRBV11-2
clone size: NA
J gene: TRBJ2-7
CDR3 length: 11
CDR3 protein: CASSSQSEQYF
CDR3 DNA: TGTGCCAGCAGCTCACAATCCGAGCAGTACTTC

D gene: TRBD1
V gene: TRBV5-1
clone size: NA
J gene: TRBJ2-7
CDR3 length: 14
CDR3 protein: CASTITGGGYEQYF
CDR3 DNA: TGCGCCAGCACTATTACAGGGGGAGGCTACGAGCAGTACTTC

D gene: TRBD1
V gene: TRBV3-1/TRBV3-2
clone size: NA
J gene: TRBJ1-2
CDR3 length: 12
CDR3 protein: CASSPRGQGYTF
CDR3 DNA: TGTGCCAGCAGCCCACGGGGACAGGGCTACACCTTC

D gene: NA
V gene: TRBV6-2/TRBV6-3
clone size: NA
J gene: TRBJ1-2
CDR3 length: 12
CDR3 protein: CASSYIRYGYTF
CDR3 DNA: TGTGCCAGCAGTTACATCAGATATGGCTACACCTTC

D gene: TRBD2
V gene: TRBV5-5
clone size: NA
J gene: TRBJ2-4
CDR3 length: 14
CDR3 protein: CASKREVWGDIQYF
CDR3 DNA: TGTGCCAGCAAGCGGGAGGTATGGGGAGACATTCAGTACTTC

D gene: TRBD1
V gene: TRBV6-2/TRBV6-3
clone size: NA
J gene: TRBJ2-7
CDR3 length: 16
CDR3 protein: CASSYSTRTGSYEQYF
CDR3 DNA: TGTGCCAGCAGTTACTCAACCCGGACAGGATCCTACGAGCAGTACTTC

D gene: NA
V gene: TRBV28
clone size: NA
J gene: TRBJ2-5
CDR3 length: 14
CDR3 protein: CASSRGTRRETQYF
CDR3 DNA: TGTGCCAGCAGTCGCGGGACCAGGAGGGAGACCCAGTACTTC

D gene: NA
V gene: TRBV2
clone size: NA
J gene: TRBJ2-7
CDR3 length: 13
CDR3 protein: CASSIRQVYEQYF
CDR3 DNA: TGTGCCAGCAGCATCAGACAGGTGTACGAGCAGTACTTC